The table lists the clone carrying this T cell receptor (beta chain) with a few counts. Its antigen is currently unknown. This record comes from a study of beta chain features in type 1 diabetes. Sequenced material consisted of expressed TCRB transcripts (all of the isolated RNA was reverse transcribed). Naive, central memory and regulatory T cell samples produced a mean of approximately 3.9 million reads. Repertoires were generated with immunoSEQ multiplex PCR, while TCRdb's copy carries only in-frame clones and drops some. Altogether about 210,000 clones are present, around 9.9% being singletons, with the ten largest covering approximately 1.3%. Notes on the study in general: A moderate, significant TCRB CDR3 shortening appeared in type 1 diabetes across four CD4+ subsets. Shorter templates may be favored by PCR, equally so in patients and controls.

This clonotype was obtained from a man younger than 35 in good health. The sample taken for sequencing was central memory CD4+ T cells from blood.

CDR3 DNA: TGTGCCAGTAGTAATTGGGGGAGGGCCGGGGAGACCCAGTACTTC. This translates into CASSNWGRAGETQYF. The V and J genes are TRBV19 and TRBJ2-5; 7 nucleotides agree with TRBD2. This CDR3 has 15 residues. Trimming removed 4 bases from V and 5 bases from J; junction bases left unmatched: 10. The germline gives CDR1 LNHDA, CDR2 SQIVND (reference sequence).